This T cell receptor beta chain stems from a study of blood T cell repertoires in COVID-19. Study overall: COVID-19 samples collected from the United States, Italy and Spain covered acute and convalescent phases.

The table came from immunoSEQ multiplex PCR; TCRdb's copy has only in-frame clones and leaves some out. In the table there are hundreds of thousands of clones, 86% of which are singletons. The CDR3 consists of 12 residues. Per the germline V gene, CDR1 is WNHNN and CDR2 is SYGVQD (reference sequence). With 6 bases clipped from V and 7 bases from J, the junction kept 6 bases outside the gene matches. The sample was peripheral blood. This sequence joins TRBV10-1 and TRBJ2-7, with 7 bases that match TRBD1. The clonotype was recovered from a woman younger than 45 with active or convalescent COVID-19. CDR3 in DNA: TGCGCCAGCAGCGAGACAGGGCTTGAGCAGTACTTC. Protein sequence: CASSETGLEQYF.